The 30 T cell receptor beta chains below were found in one sample sequenced in a study of blood T cells in healthy people across ages. With a J-beta primer mix and a sample-barcoded 5' primer, a second PCR ran about 6 to 11 cycles. TCRdb re-analysed the 5' RACE reads in MiXCR, keeping a single row per CDR3 protein. The sample yields 600,000 to 800,000 distinct CDR3 sequences, approximately 21% seen once. The specimen was blood. Receptors originate from a man between 65 and 80 years old in good health.

This clonotype was seen a few times. The chain recombines TRBV5-5 with TRBJ1-5; no clear D gene. Germline loops: CDR1 SGHKS, CDR2 YYEKEE (reference sequence). This CDR3 has 16 residues. V was pared by 0 bases and J by 0 bases, with 10 bases between. As DNA, the CDR3 is TGTGCCAGCAGCTTGGGGCATTCCGATAGCAATCAGCCCCAGCATTTT. This encodes CASSLGHSDSNQPQHF.

This rearrangement joins TRBV28 to TRBJ1-5; the match to TRBD1 covers 9 bases. The CDR3 has 15 residues. With V trimmed by 5 bases and J by 11 bases, 13 bases remained unmatched. CDR1 is MDHEN and CDR2 is SYDVKM in the germline V gene. DNA of the CDR3: TGTGCCAGCAGTGCGACAGGGGGACAGAAGGCGGCCCAGCATTTT. It yields the protein CASSATGGQKAAQHF.

The table lists this clonotype with a few counts. J is TRBJ2-4 and V is TRBV18, with D tentatively TRBD2 (6 bases). This CDR3 contains 15 residues. V was clipped by 3 bases and J by 0 bases, with 9 bases between them. Per the germline V gene, CDR1 is KGHSH and CDR2 is LQKENI. This CDR3 reads CASSPGDLAKNIQYF. The CDR3 DNA is TGTGCCAGCTCACCGGGGGACTTAGCCAAAAACATTCAGTACTTC.

Remarks on this clonotype: At one end the junction does not follow the germline gene, possibly because of a read error. The chain uses TRBV20-1 and TRBJ1-2; D ambiguous. The CDR3 is 13 amino acids. Per germline, CDR1 DFQATT and CDR2 SNEGSKA (reference sequence). The CDR3 spells CSARAPQNYGCTF. CDR3 sequence (DNA): TGCAGTGCTAGAGCTCCCCAGAACTATGGCTGCACCTTC.

This clonotype occurred a few times. This chain joins TRBV14 and TRBJ2-5; possibly TRBD2 for D (5 bases). Germline assignment: CDR1 SGHDN and CDR2 FVKESK. CDR3 length equals 13 residues. With 3 bases removed from V and 14 bases from J, the gap between germline ends came to 19 bases. CDR3 sequence (DNA): TGTGCCAGCAGCCACGACGGGGAATACGAGCAATACTTC. Its protein is CASSHDGEYEQYF.

The chain combines TRBV20-1 with TRBJ2-5, with 9 bases matching TRBD2. The CDR3 length is 14 residues. Germline CDR1 and CDR2: DFQATT and SNEGSKA (reference sequence). J gave up 4 bases and V 0 bases, and 3 bases lay outside the gene matches. This CDR3 reads CSARDRLAAETQYF. In DNA, the CDR3 is TGCAGTGCTAGAGATCGACTAGCGGCAGAGACCCAGTACTTC.

This clonotype was observed a handful of times. The chain links TRBV12-3 or TRBV12-4 to TRBJ2-1; D tentatively reads TRBD1 or TRBD2 (5 bases each). The CDR3 sequence is 15 residues long. Deletions cut 8 bases from V and 0 bases from J, with 14 bases between. In DNA form, the CDR3 reads TGTGCCAGCGCCCCGGGGCGGGTCTCCTACAATGAGCAGTTCTTC. Translated: CASAPGRVSYNEQFF.

The CDR3 DNA sequence: TGTGCCAGCAGCAAATCAGGGCCCACCTATGGCTACACCTTC. Encoded protein: CASSKSGPTYGYTF. This chain joins TRBV7-8 and TRBJ1-2; perhaps TRBD1 as D (5 bases). Germline assignment: CDR1 SGHVS and CDR2 FQNEAQ. The CDR3 runs 14 residues. The ends were cut back, 5 bases at V and 4 bases at J, with 14 bases in the middle. Combining the CDR3 with reference TRBV7-8 and TRBJ1-2 gives the whole variable domain GAGVSQSPRYKVAKRGQDVALRCDPISGHVSLFWYQQALGQGPEFLTYFQNEAQLDKSGLPSDRFFAERPEGSVSTLKIQRTQQEDSAVYLCASSKSGPTYGYTFGSGTRLTVV.

This chain uses TRBV7-2 with TRBJ1-1, with D tentatively TRBD1 (6 bases). Trimming stripped 1 base from V and 10 bases from J, with 10 bases between. The CDR3 spans 12 residues. The germline gives CDR1 SGHTA, CDR2 FQGNSA. The CDR3 DNA follows: TGTGCCAGCAGCTTAGAAGGGGGAACAGCTTTCTTT. It translates to CASSLEGGTAFF.

This clonotype appeared a few times. The chain employs TRBV9 and TRBJ2-2, with D hard to call. V lost 3 bases, J lost 4 bases, and 10 bases lay in between. The CDR3 is 14 residues long. Germline assignment: CDR1 SGDLS and CDR2 YYNGEE. Written as DNA, the CDR3 is TGTGCCAGCAGCGGGCCTATAGCCACCGGGGAGCTGTTTTTT. Protein: CASSGPIATGELFF.

The chain combines TRBV2 with TRBJ1-4; D call uncertain. CDR1 is SNHLY and CDR2 is FYNNEI in the germline V gene. V dropped 0 bases and J dropped 6 bases, with 11 bases sitting between them. This CDR3 region has 15 residues. The CDR3 loop reads CASSEARMRDEKLFF. CDR3 DNA: TGTGCCAGCAGTGAAGCCAGGATGCGGGATGAAAAACTGTTTTTT.

As concerns this clonotype: This may be a read error, as it is one base from a much larger clone. The V call is TRBV5-1, the J call TRBJ2-5; D is perhaps TRBD2 (5 bases). The CDR3 consists of 14 residues. Germline CDR1 and CDR2: SGHRS and YFSETQ. The CDR3 coding sequence is TGCGCCAGCAGCTTTGGGAGAGGTCAAGAGTCCCAGTACTTC. Its protein product is CASSFGRGQESQYF. The full variable domain, with the rest looked up from reference TRBV5-1 and TRBJ2-5, is KAGVTQTPRYLIKTRGQQVTLSCSPISGHRSVSWYQQTPGQGLQFLFEYFSETQRNKGNFPGRFSGRQFSNSRSEMNVSTLELGDSALYLCASSFGRGQESQYFGPGTRLLVL.

Ten or more counts support this clonotype. This chain uses TRBV12-5 with TRBJ2-5; 7 bases are shared with TRBD1. The ends lost 6 bases at V and 7 bases at J; junction bases unmatched: 8. Germline lookup yields CDR1 LGHNT and CDR2 FRNRAP. This CDR3 has 13 residues. The CDR3 is CASGPGTAGTQYF. For the CDR3, the DNA is TGTGCTAGTGGCCCTGGGACAGCCGGGACCCAGTACTTC.

A few counts support this clonotype. The chain carries TRBV3-1 and TRBJ2-1, with 7 bases that match TRBD2. CDR3 length: 15 residues. CDR1 and CDR2 (germline): LGHDT, YNNKEL (reference sequence). Unmatched junction bases numbered 6, after V lost 0 bases and J lost 7 bases. The CDR3 loop reads CASSQDEGRENEQFF. The CDR3 DNA sequence: TGTGCCAGCAGCCAAGATGAGGGGCGGGAGAATGAGCAGTTCTTC.

The J gene is TRBJ2-2, the V gene TRBV3-1, with D possibly called TRBD1 or TRBD2 (5 bases each). This CDR3 spans 17 amino acids. CDR1 and CDR2 from the germline V gene are LGHDT and YNNKEL (reference sequence). The V end lost 5 bases, the J end lost 6 bases, and 22 bases lay between the germline ends. The CDR3 here is CASSYQTGTFRSGELFF. Written as DNA, the CDR3 is TGTGCCAGCAGCTACCAGACCGGGACCTTTAGATCCGGGGAGCTGTTTTTT.

The chain employs TRBV5-5 and TRBJ1-5; D is unresolved. Between the trimmed V and J ends, which lost 2 bases and 6 bases, there was a span of 9 bases. The CDR3 runs to 13 residues. CDR1 is SGHKS and CDR2 is YYEKEE in the germline V gene (reference sequence). In DNA form, the CDR3 reads TGTGCCAGCAGCTTATGGGGAGGTCAGCCCCAGCATTTT. It translates to CASSLWGGQPQHF.

The chain couples TRBV7-6 to TRBJ2-6; D not resolved. The CDR3 covers 14 residues. CDR1 is SGHVS and CDR2 is FNYEAQ in the germline V gene. Between the trimmed V and J ends, which lost 1 base and 2 bases, there was a span of 3 bases. Written as DNA, the CDR3 is TGTGCCAGCAGCTTAGACACTGGGGCCAACGTCCTGACTTTC. Its protein is CASSLDTGANVLTF.

This rearrangement joins TRBV20-1 to TRBJ2-7; 10 bases map to TRBD1. The CDR3 extends over 13 amino acids. Per germline, CDR1 DFQATT and CDR2 SNEGSKA (reference sequence). V gave up 5 bases and J gave up 7 bases; unmatched junction bases: 8. The CDR3: CSADAGTGEEQYF. In DNA form, the CDR3 reads TGCAGTGCTGACGCCGGGACAGGGGAAGAGCAGTACTTC.

This clonotype was found a few times. This sequence joins TRBV9 and TRBJ2-1; D might be TRBD1 or TRBD2, each matching 5 bases. This CDR3 spans 15 amino acids. The V end lost 3 bases, the J end lost 9 bases, and 19 bases lay between the germline ends. Germline CDR1 SGDLS, CDR2 YYNGEE. The CDR3 loop is CASSARDQLVSEQFF. As DNA, the CDR3 is TGTGCCAGCAGCGCCCGGGACCAACTAGTAAGTGAGCAGTTCTTC. Full variable domain (missing parts from reference TRBV9 and TRBJ2-1): DSGVTQTPKHLITATGQRVTLRCSPRSGDLSVYWYQQSLDQGLQFLIQYYNGEERAKGNILERFSAQQFPDLHSELNLSSLELGDSALYFCASSARDQLVSEQFFGPGTRLTVL.

This clonotype was seen ten or more times. The chain links TRBV29-1 to TRBJ2-7, with TRBD1 matching over 9 bases. This CDR3 has 12 amino acids. Per germline, CDR1 SQVTM and CDR2 ANQGSEA. V lost 4 bases to trimming and J lost 2 bases; unmatched junction nucleotides: 0. The CDR3 sequence: CSVGDRAYEQYF. DNA of the CDR3: TGCAGCGTTGGGGACAGGGCCTACGAGCAGTACTTC.

The chain is built from TRBV6-5 and TRBJ2-2; 10 bases are a match to TRBD1. CDR1 is MNHEY, CDR2 SVGAGI, per germline. This CDR3 comprises 15 residues. V shed 6 bases and J 5 bases; nucleotides not matched to a gene: 6. The CDR3 sequence: CASRQTGGRTGELFF. CDR3 sequence (DNA): TGTGCCAGCAGACAGACAGGGGGCAGGACCGGGGAGCTGTTTTTT.

This clonotype was recorded a few times. This chain joins TRBV6-2 or TRBV6-3 and TRBJ2-4, with TRBD2 identical over 12 bases. CDR3 size: 19 residues. The germline V gene encodes CDR1 MNHEY and CDR2 SVGEGT. Trimming took 5 bases from V and 1 from J; bases not matched to a gene: 12. The CDR3 sequence: CASSTQTSGSRPAKNIQYF. As DNA, the CDR3 is TGTGCCAGCAGTACCCAGACTAGCGGGAGTCGACCTGCCAAAAACATTCAGTACTTC.

This clonotype was detected only a few times. J is TRBJ2-5 and V is TRBV4-3; D is unclear. The CDR3 loop spans 14 amino acids. Germline V lookup: CDR1 LGHNA, CDR2 YSLEER. With 0 bases removed from V and 2 bases from J, the gap between germline ends came to 7 bases. The CDR3 reads CASSQDSPQETQYF. The CDR3 DNA reads as TGCGCCAGCAGCCAAGACAGCCCTCAAGAGACCCAGTACTTC.

Concerning this clonotype: Lacking the conserved final phenylalanine or tryptophan, this CDR3 likely reflects a read error. The chain combines TRBV12-3 or TRBV12-4 with TRBJ1-5; 7 positions agree with TRBD1. The V gene end was trimmed by 6 bases and the J gene end by 4 bases; junction bases not matched to a gene: 6. CDR3 length: 14 residues. Here the CDR3 reads CASSIDRANQPQHL. The CDR3 region has the DNA TGTGCCAGCAGCATCGACAGGGCGAATCAGCCCCAGCATCTT.

This clonotype was picked up a small number of times. The V call is TRBV12-3 or TRBV12-4, the J call TRBJ1-3; D uncertain. The ends were cut back, 3 bases at V and 3 bases at J, with 9 bases in the middle. The CDR3 spans 14 residues. Written as DNA, the CDR3 is TGTGCCAGCAGTTTTTCGGGAGGTGGAAACACCATATATTTT. It yields the protein CASSFSGGGNTIYF.

The V gene is TRBV20-1, the J gene TRBJ2-3; TRBD2 matches 7 bases. V was clipped by 5 bases and J by 4 bases; unmatched bases: 18. Germline V gene data show CDR1 as DFQATT and CDR2 as SNEGSKA (reference sequence). This CDR3 is 17 amino acids long. The CDR3 region has the DNA TGCAGTGCTCCCCGGGGTAGCGGGCTGGGCGTTGCAGATACGCAGTATTTT. This sequence encodes CSAPRGSGLGVADTQYF.

This clonotype was detected many times. The genes are TRBV11-2 and TRBJ2-6; possible D gene TRBD2, 6 bases. The V gene lost 5 bases and the J gene lost 4 bases, with 12 bases spanning the gap. Germline CDR1 reads SGHAT; CDR2 reads FQNNGV. The CDR3 is 15 amino acids. The CDR3 loop is CASSLGGIGANVLTF. In DNA, the CDR3 is TGTGCCAGCAGCCTAGGAGGGATCGGGGCCAACGTCCTGACTTTC.

There are a few counts of this clonotype. The chain is built from TRBV5-1 and TRBJ1-2; D perhaps matches TRBD1 (6 bases). Germline V gene data show CDR1 as SGHRS and CDR2 as YFSETQ. Between the trimmed V and J ends, which lost 0 bases and 6 bases, there was a span of 9 bases. This CDR3 contains 13 residues. In DNA form, the CDR3 reads TGCGCCAGCAGCTTGGCAGGGGTTAATGGCTACACCTTC. Its translation is CASSLAGVNGYTF.

V usage is TRBV20-1 and J usage is TRBJ2-5; 10 bases fit TRBD1. Germline CDR1 and CDR2: DFQATT and SNEGSKA (reference sequence). The CDR3 extends over 16 amino acids. The J segment lost 2 bases and the V segment lost 6 bases, leaving 12 bases of the junction unmatched. The CDR3 loop reads CSAENRQGAAQETQYF. Here the CDR3 DNA reads TGCAGTGCGGAAAACAGACAGGGGGCGGCTCAAGAGACCCAGTACTTC.

This clonotype was observed a few times. The rearrangement uses TRBV20-1 and TRBJ2-7; 14 bases match TRBD2. CDR1 is DFQATT, CDR2 SNEGSKA, per germline (reference sequence). This CDR3 region has 16 residues. Trimming cost V 4 bases and J 7 bases; bases outside gene matches: 12. The CDR3 nucleotides are TGCAGTGCTAAACCCGGGACTAGCGGGAGAAGCGTGGAGCAGTACTTC. The encoded protein is CSAKPGTSGRSVEQYF.